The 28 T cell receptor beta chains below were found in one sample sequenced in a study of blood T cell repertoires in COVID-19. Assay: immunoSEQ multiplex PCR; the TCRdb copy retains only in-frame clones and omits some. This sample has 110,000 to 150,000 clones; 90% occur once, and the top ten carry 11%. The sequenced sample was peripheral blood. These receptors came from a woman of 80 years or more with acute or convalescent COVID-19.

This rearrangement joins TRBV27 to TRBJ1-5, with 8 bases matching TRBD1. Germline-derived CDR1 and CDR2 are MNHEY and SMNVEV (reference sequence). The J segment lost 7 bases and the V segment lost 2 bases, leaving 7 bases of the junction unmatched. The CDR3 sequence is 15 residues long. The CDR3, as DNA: TGTGCCAGCAGTTTACAGGGGGCCCGATGGCAGCCCCAGCATTTT. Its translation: CASSLQGARWQPQHF.

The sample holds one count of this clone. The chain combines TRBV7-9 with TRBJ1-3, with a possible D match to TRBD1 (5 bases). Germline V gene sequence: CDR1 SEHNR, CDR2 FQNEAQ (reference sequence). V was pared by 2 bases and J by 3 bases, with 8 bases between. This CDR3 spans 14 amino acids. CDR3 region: CASSLQGIGNTIYF. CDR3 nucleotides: TGTGCCAGCAGCTTACAGGGTATTGGAAACACCATATATTTT.

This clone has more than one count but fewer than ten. CDR3 sequence reads: CASSPNLGGEAFF. The CDR3 DNA sequence: TGTGCCAGCAGCCCCAACCTCGGGGGAGAAGCTTTCTTT. This chain joins TRBV3-1 (or the pseudogene TRBV3-2) and TRBJ1-1, with D maybe TRBD1 (5 bases). V gave up 4 bases and J gave up 8 bases, with 14 bases separating them. Per the germline V gene, CDR1 is LGHDT and CDR2 is YNNKEL (reference sequence). There are 13 residues in the CDR3.

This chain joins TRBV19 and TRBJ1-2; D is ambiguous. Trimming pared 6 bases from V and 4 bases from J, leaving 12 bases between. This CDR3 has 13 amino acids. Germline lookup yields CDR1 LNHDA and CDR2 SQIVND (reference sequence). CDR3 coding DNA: TGTGCCAGTAGCTACGGTCAACCCTATGGCTACACCTTC. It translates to CASSYGQPYGYTF.

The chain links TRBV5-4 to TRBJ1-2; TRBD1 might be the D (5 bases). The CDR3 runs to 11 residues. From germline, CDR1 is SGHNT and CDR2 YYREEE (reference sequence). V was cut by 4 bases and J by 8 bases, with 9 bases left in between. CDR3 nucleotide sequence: TGTGCCAGCAGCCACGGACAAGGCTACACCTTC. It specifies CASSHGQGYTF.

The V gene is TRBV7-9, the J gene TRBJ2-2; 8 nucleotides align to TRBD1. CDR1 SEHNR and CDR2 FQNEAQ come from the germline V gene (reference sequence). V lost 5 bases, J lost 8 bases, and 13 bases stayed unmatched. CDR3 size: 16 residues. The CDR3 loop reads CASSLRGTGKNGELFF. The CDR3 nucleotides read TGTGCCAGCAGCCTCCGCGGGACAGGAAAAAATGGGGAGCTGTTTTTT.

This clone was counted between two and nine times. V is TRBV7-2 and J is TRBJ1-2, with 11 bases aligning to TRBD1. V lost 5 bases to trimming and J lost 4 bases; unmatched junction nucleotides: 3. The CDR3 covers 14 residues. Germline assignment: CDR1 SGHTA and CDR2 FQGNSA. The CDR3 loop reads CASSRDRGFYGYTF. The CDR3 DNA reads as TGTGCCAGCAGCCGGGACAGGGGGTTCTATGGCTACACCTTC.

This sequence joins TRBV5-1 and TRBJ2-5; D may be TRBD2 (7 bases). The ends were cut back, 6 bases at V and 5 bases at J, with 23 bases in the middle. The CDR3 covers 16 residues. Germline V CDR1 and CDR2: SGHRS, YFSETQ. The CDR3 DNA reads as TGCGCCAGCACCCGGAGGGGAGTGGGGGGGCTGGAGACCCAGTACTTC. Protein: CASTRRGVGGLETQYF.

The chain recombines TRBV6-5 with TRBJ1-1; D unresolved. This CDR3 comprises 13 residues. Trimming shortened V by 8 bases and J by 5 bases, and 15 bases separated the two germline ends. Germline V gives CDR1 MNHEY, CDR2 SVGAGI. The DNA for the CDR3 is TGTGCCAGCTTTCCGGGAGGGCTGACTGAAGCTTTCTTT. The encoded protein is CASFPGGLTEAFF.

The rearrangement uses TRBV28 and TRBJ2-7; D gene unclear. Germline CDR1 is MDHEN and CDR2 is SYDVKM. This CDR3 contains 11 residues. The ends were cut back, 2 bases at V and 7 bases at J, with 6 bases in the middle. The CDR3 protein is CASSLVREQYF. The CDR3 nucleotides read TGTGCCAGCAGTTTAGTTCGGGAGCAGTACTTC.

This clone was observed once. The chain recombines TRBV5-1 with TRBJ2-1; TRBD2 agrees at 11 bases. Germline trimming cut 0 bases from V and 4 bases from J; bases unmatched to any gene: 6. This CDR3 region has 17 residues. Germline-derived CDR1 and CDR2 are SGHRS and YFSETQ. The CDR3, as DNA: TGCGCCAGCAGCTTGGGACTAGCGGGGATTCTTTACAATGAGCAGTTCTTC. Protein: CASSLGLAGILYNEQFF.

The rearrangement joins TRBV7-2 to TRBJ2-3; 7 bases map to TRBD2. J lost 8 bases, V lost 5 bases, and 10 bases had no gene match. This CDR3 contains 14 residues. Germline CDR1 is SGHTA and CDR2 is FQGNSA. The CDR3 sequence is CASSPGGSAGTQYF. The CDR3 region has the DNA TGTGCCAGCAGCCCCGGGGGGTCCGCGGGTACGCAGTATTTT.

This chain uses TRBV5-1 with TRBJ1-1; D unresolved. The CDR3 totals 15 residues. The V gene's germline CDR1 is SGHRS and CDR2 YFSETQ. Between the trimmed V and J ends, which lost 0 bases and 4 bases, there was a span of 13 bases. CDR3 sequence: CASSLEGSEGTEAFF. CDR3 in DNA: TGCGCCAGCAGCTTGGAAGGTAGCGAGGGCACTGAAGCTTTCTTT.

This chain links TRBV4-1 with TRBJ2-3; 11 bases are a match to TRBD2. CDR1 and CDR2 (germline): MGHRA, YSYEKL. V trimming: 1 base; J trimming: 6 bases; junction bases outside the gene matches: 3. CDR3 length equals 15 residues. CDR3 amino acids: CASSQGLAGRDTQYF. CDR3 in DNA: TGCGCCAGCAGCCAAGGACTAGCGGGGCGGGATACGCAGTATTTT.

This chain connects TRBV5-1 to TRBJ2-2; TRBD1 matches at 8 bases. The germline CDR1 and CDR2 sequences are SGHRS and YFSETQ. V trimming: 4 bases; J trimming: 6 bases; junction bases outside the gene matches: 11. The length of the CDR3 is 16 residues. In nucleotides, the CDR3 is TGCGCCAGCAGCCTACAACCCCCAGGGGGCGCCGGGGAGCTGTTTTTT. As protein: CASSLQPPGGAGELFF.

The CDR3 is CATSPRQAGSAEAFF. In nucleotides, the CDR3 is TGTGCCACTTCCCCTCGACAGGCCGGGTCGGCTGAAGCTTTCTTT. This chain connects TRBV11-1 to TRBJ1-1; possibly TRBD1 for D (6 bases). This CDR3 region has 15 residues. V shed 10 bases and J shed 6 bases, with 24 bases lying between them. CDR1 is SGHAT, CDR2 FQDESV, per germline (reference sequence).

The CDR3 coding sequence is TGCGCCAGCAGCTTGTCGAGGGATCGTTTCTATGGCTACACCTTC. Translation: CASSLSRDRFYGYTF. The genes are TRBV5-1 and TRBJ1-2; D is ambiguous. Germline V gives CDR1 SGHRS, CDR2 YFSETQ. The CDR3 loop spans 15 amino acids. Trimming left V 1 base short and J 4 bases short, with 14 bases between. The whole variable domain, filled in from reference TRBV5-1 and TRBJ1-2, reads KAGVTQTPRYLIKTRGQQVTLSCSPISGHRSVSWYQQTPGQGLQFLFEYFSETQRNKGNFPGRFSGRQFSNSRSEMNVSTLELGDSALYLCASSLSRDRFYGYTFGSGTRLTVV.

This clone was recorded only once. The chain's CDR3 is CASSPRTGGGGNTIYF. The CDR3, as DNA: TGCGCCAGCAGCCCCCGAACAGGGGGCGGTGGAAACACCATATATTTT. The rearrangement uses TRBV4-3 and TRBJ1-3; 9 bases are shared with TRBD1. The CDR3 is 16 residues long. Germline CDR1 and CDR2: LGHNA and YSLEER. Germline trimming cut 4 bases from V and 3 bases from J; bases unmatched to any gene: 7.

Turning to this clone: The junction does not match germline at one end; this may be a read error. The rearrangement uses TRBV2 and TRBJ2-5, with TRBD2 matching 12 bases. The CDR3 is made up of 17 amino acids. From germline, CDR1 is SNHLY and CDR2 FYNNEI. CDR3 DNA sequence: TGTGTCAGCAGTGAAGCGACACTAGCGGGGGGAGGAGAGACCCAGTACTTC. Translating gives CVSSEATLAGGGETQYF.

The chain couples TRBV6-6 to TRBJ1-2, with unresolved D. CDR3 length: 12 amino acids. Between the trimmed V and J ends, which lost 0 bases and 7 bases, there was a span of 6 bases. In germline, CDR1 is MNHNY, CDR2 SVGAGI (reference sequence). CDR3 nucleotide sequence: TGTGCCAGCAGTTACTCCGGTCGTGGCTACACCTTC. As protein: CASSYSGRGYTF.

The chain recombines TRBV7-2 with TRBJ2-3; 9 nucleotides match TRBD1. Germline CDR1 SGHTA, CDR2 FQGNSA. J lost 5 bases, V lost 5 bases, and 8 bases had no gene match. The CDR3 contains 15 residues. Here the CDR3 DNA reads TGTGCCAGCAGCACCAGGACAGGGGTACAAGATACGCAGTATTTT. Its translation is CASSTRTGVQDTQYF. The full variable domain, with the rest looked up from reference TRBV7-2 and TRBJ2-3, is GAGVSQSPSNKVTEKGKDVELRCDPISGHTALYWYRQSLGQGLEFLIYFQGNSAPDKSGLPSDRFSAERTGGSVSTLTIQRTQQEDSAVYLCASSTRTGVQDTQYFGPGTRLTVL.

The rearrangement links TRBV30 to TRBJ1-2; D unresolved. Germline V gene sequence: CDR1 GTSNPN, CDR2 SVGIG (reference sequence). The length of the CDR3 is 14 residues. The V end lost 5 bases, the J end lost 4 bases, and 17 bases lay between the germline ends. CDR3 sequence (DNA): TGTGCCTGGGCCCACCGAACGGGAGGCTATGGCTACACCTTC. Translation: CAWAHRTGGYGYTF.

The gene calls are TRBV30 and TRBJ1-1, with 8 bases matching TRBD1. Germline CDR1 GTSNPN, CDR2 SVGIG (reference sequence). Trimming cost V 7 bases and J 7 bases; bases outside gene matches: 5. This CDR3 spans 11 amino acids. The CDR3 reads CASRGHGEAFF. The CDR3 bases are TGTGCCTCCAGGGGGCACGGTGAAGCTTTCTTT.

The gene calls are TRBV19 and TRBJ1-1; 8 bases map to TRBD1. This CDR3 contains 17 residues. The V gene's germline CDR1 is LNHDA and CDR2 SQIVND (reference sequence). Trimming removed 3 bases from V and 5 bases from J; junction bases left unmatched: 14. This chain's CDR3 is CASSIRGPQFSGTEAFF. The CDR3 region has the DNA TGTGCCAGTAGTATCAGGGGGCCCCAATTCTCGGGGACTGAAGCTTTCTTT.

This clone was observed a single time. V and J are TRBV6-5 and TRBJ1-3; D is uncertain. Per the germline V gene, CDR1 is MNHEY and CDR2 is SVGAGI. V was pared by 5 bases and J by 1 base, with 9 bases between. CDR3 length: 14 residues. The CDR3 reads CASSPGLSGNTIYF. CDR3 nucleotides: TGTGCCAGCAGTCCAGGCCTGTCTGGAAACACCATATATTTT.

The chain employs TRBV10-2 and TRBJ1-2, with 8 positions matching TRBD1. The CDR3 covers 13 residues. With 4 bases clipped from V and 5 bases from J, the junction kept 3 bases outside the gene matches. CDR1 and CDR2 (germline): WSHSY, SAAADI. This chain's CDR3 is CASSGTGKYGYTF. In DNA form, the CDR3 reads TGCGCCAGCAGTGGGACAGGGAAGTATGGCTACACCTTC.

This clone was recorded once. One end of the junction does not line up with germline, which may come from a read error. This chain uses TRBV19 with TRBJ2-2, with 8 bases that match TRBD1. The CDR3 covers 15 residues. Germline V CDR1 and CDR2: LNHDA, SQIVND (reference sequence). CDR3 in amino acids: CASSLDRGRAGELFF. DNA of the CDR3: TGTGCCAGTAGTTTAGACAGGGGCCGGGCCGGGGAGCTGTTTTTT.

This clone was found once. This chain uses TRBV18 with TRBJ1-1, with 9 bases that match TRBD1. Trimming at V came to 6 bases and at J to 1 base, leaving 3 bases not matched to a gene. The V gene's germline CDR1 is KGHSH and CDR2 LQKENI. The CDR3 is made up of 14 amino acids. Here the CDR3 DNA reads TGTGCCAGCTCCGAGGGACAGGGGAACACTGAAGCTTTCTTT. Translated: CASSEGQGNTEAFF.